This T cell receptor beta chain was found in a study of cytomegalovirus exposure and HLA in healthy donors. Study-wide results and limits: The study recorded 150 to 200 TCR beta chains that were cytomegalovirus-associated.

About this clone itself: Its antigen is unidentified.

Trimming removed 3 bases from V and 0 bases from J, with 12 bases in between. There are 17 residues in the CDR3. Germline CDR1 reads WSHSY; CDR2 reads SAAADI. Primers: 60 Vbeta forward and 13 Jbeta reverse. Per the original data handling: Tens of millions of unique TCR beta chains, 9 million to 11 million shared, were counted in a later analysis. Sequenced by immunoSEQ multiplex PCR; TCRdb stores in-frame clones only, minus some. V, J and clone size are those of that table, while D and trimming were read from the DNA. The sample holds approximately 90,000 clones, around 80% seen once. The sequence was obtained from a man aged 35-49 years in good health and CMV-seronegative. Sequencing input: PBMCs. The chain couples TRBV10-2 to TRBJ2-6, with TRBD2 as a possible D gene (6 bases). The CDR3 region has the DNA TGCGCCAGCAGTGATTGGACTACGTTCTCTGGGGCCAACGTCCTGACTTTC. Encoded protein: CASSDWTTFSGANVLTF.